The present entry profiles one T cell receptor (beta chain) with its context. Study processing details: The assay estimated nucleated cells by amplifying reference gene primers. Generated by immunoSEQ multiplex PCR, the TCRdb table keeps only in-frame clones and is missing some. The V and J calls and clone size were taken over from that table, and D and trimming were inferred from the DNA. The data show about 180,000 clones, approximately 86% seen once. The sample comes from a study of blood T cell repertoires in COVID-19. Across the whole study: The United States, Italy and Spain were the sources of the acute and convalescent COVID-19 samples. T cells, B-cell-depleted T cells, or PBMCs supplied cDNA or gDNA.

Followed over time, Seattle patients had been enrolled while infection was active. V lost 4 bases, J lost 2 bases, and 9 bases stayed unmatched. Per germline, CDR1 GTSNPN and CDR2 SVGIG (reference sequence). CDR3 length: 15 amino acids. The clonotype was recovered from a man between 60 and 75 years old with COVID-19, enrolled during active disease. Source material: peripheral blood. The V and J genes are TRBV30 and TRBJ1-1; TRBD1 aligns across 8 bases. The CDR3 here is CAWKGRGRSNTEAFF. The CDR3 nucleotides are TGTGCCTGGAAGGGCAGGGGGCGGTCCAACACTGAAGCTTTCTTT.